Listed here is a single T cell receptor beta chain. A few counts support this clonotype. What antigen it recognizes has not been identified. No much larger clonotype is one base removed from it; base qualities were not supplied. The sample comes from a study of T cells in Graves' hyperthyroidism and ophthalmopathy (dated by TCRdb to between 2018 and 2021). At the level of the whole study: Peripheral blood samples were taken at the time of initial diagnosis, prior to any treatment. To identify distinguishing TCR V-J signatures, a discovery cohort of roughly 100 patients was used, comprising 43 with Graves' ophthalmopathy and about 59 with stable Graves' hyperthyroidism. Prospective prediction of ophthalmopathy was tested in an independent validation cohort of about 19 hyperthyroidism patients and some 17 patients who later progressed to ophthalmopathy. For training and testing, the approximately 97 patients in the discovery cohort were randomly divided in a 7:3 ratio. The study also compared thyroid tissue and blood T-cell repertoires from several Graves' hyperthyroidism patients. After sampling, hyperthyroidism patients received methimazole starting at 30 mg daily, and ophthalmopathy patients received high-dose intravenous methylprednisolone. The paper describes TCR Vbeta CDR3 sequencing of about 140 peripheral blood samples, made up of 40 to 45 ophthalmopathy patients, around 78 hyperthyroidism patients and 17 progressor patients. The full study reports these points: No statistical method was used to fix the sample size in advance, and group allocation was not hidden from the investigators. Most expanded thyroid clonotypes (frequency above 0.001) were also detected in blood, a finding suggesting that blood repertoires may reflect thyroid immune responses. In validation, the model predicted progression to ophthalmopathy with just under 71% sensitivity and approximately 74% specificity, a median of 6.5 months before onset. A model built on a 13 V-J signature distinguished ophthalmopathy from stable hyperthyroidism, reaching about 88% sensitivity and under 84% specificity in cross-validation and 80%/75% in testing.

As encoded in the germline V gene (reference sequence), CDR1 is SEHNR while CDR2 is FQNEAQ. The CDR3 starts with the cysteine, ends with the phenylalanine, and has 12 residues. The retained sequence is limited to the CDR3, 36 bases, with the frame set at the first base. The trim is 1 base for V and 6 bases for J, with a gap of 7 bases between the germline ends. Graves' hyperthyroidism was defined as stable when no progression to ophthalmopathy occurred over 18 months of follow-up. The hyperthyroidism patients were between 18 and 65 years old and newly diagnosed, with a disease duration of less than 2 months. Any patient with an uncontrolled infection, another autoimmune disease, pregnancy or lactation was excluded. Diagnoses relied on clinical symptoms, serum thyroxine and TRAb, thyroid ultrasound and orbital computed tomography. Ficoll-Paque density gradient centrifugation was used to isolate PBMCs from 10 ml of fresh peripheral blood. Total RNA was extracted with Trizol reagent, and quality was checked on an Agilent 2100 Bioanalyzer.

TCR beta CDR3 regions were amplified from RNA transcripts. A first-round RT-PCR of the TCR CDR3 used the HTBI primer set with the Qiagen OneStep RT-PCR kit. Libraries were constructed in a second round of multiplex PCR, after which size selection and purification were carried out. The libraries were sequenced on an Illumina HiSeq2000 using paired-end 100 bp reads. Per the original workflow: SOAPnuke was used to process the raw data, with reads discarded if the reads contained adapters or uncalled bases, had a mean Phred below 15, or lacked an exact constant-primer or identifier match. COPE v1.2.5 was used to merge high-quality paired reads, and clonotypes were defined as unique nucleotide sequences. MiTCR v1.1 was used to align the clonotypes against IMGT TRBV, TRBD and TRBJ reference segments. Only V-J combinations with frequency above 0.0001, covering 99% to 99.2% of repertoires, were analysed. The TCS score was defined as the ratio of F50 (clonal expansion) to E x V (chaos), calculated using BLOSUM62-based TCRdist between CDR3 peptides within each V-J. Welch's t-statistics and random forest reduced around 520 V-J features to some 14, which were used in a naive Bayes classifier (R e1071). Using fastp trimming at Q25 and MiXCR clonotype assembly, TCRdb reanalyzed the public sequencing data and kept in-frame beta chains. Merged by CDR3 protein, the rows form single entries marked with the most common genes and DNA. The authors' filters were not applied to this entry. In this sample the table shows hundreds of thousands of distinct CDR3 sequences, roughly 15% of which occur a single time. The ten largest clonotypes hold roughly 10% of the sample.

The chain is made from TRBV7-9 and TRBJ2-7; a confident D gene designation cannot be given. This clonotype was sampled from a woman in her late teens or twenties with Graves' hyperthyroidism. What was sequenced was blood. The CDR3: CASSLESSEQYF. The DNA is TGTGCCAGCAGCTTAGAAAGTAGCGAGCAGTACTTC.